The next 26 T cell receptor beta chains were all read from a single sample in a study of PD-1 blockade in classical Hodgkin lymphoma. Method: immunoSEQ multiplex PCR; TCRdb's copy keeps in-frame clones and lacks some. The sample gives approximately 110,000 clones, roughly 87% of which show up once; roughly 20% is in the top ten. Time point in this sample: cycle 4 day 1 (C4D1), after 6 weeks of nivolumab. Each and every patient relapsed after autologous stem cell transplantation, and patients got differing brentuximab vedotin exposure. The specimen comprised peripheral blood mononuclear cells (PBMCs), sampled before the fourth cycle of nivolumab. The source of these receptors is a human donor with classical Hodgkin lymphoma.

The CDR3 sequence: CASSGSPAQNWGYTF. The CDR3 DNA sequence: TGTGCCAGCAGTGGGTCCCCCGCACAGAATTGGGGCTACACCTTC. V gene TRBV28 combines with J gene TRBJ1-2, with D unclear. Trimming stripped 5 bases from V and 8 bases from J, with 21 bases between. The CDR3 totals 15 residues. Germline assignment: CDR1 MDHEN and CDR2 SYDVKM.

The sample holds a few counts of this clone. In nucleotides, the CDR3 is TGTGCCAGCAGTGATCGCCTAGCCCGCACCGGGGAGCTGTTTTTT. This translates into CASSDRLARTGELFF. The chain joins TRBV2 to TRBJ2-2; D possibly corresponds to TRBD2 (5 bases). Germline CDR1 and CDR2: SNHLY and FYNNEI. This CDR3 contains 15 residues. V lost 3 bases to trimming and J lost 4 bases, with 12 bases between them.

The chain recombines TRBV5-1 with TRBJ2-1, with a tentative D call TRBD2 (6 bases). The germline V gene has CDR1 SGHRS and CDR2 YFSETQ. This CDR3 spans 15 amino acids. V gave up 1 base and J gave up 5 bases, with 13 bases separating them. Written as DNA, the CDR3 is TGCGCCAGCAGCTTGTGGGGGGAGGCCCACAATGAGCAGTTCTTC. It is translated as CASSLWGEAHNEQFF.

CDR3 coding DNA: TGTGCCAGCAGCGTAGACCTAGCGGGCCCACGGATGTACAATGAGCAGTTCTTC. Amino acids: CASSVDLAGPRMYNEQFF. V gene TRBV9 combines with J gene TRBJ2-1; 8 positions agree with TRBD2. The trim removed 0 bases at V and 4 bases at J, leaving 12 bases unmatched. The CDR3 length is 18 residues. Germline V gene lookup returns CDR1 SGDLS and CDR2 YYNGEE.

The chain couples TRBV30 to TRBJ1-5; 10 bases agree with TRBD1. Germline V gene lookup returns CDR1 GTSNPN and CDR2 SVGIG (reference sequence). CDR3 length: 13 residues. V lost 5 bases, J lost 3 bases, and 1 base stayed unmatched. CDR3 sequence (DNA): TGTGCCTGGCGACAGGGGGCCAATCAGCCCCAGCATTTT. Translated: CAWRQGANQPQHF.

The chain employs TRBV5-1 and TRBJ2-1; 8 nucleotides align to TRBD2. Unmatched junction bases numbered 9, after V lost 5 bases and J lost 8 bases. Germline CDR1 reads SGHRS; CDR2 reads YFSETQ. The CDR3 sequence is 14 residues long. The CDR3 spells CASRPGLGLDEQFF. The CDR3 nucleotides read TGCGCCAGCAGGCCGGGACTAGGTCTCGATGAGCAGTTCTTC.

The V gene is TRBV4-1, the J gene TRBJ2-2; no clear D gene. Trimming stripped 0 bases from V and 4 bases from J, with 12 bases between. Germline V lookup: CDR1 MGHRA, CDR2 YSYEKL. The CDR3 loop spans 16 amino acids. CDR3 in amino acids: CASSQDMYSSTGELFF. In DNA form, the CDR3 reads TGCGCCAGCAGCCAAGATATGTACTCCAGCACCGGGGAGCTGTTTTTT.

The rearrangement uses TRBV13 and TRBJ2-7; D is unclear. The CDR3 runs 14 residues. Germline V gives CDR1 PRHDT, CDR2 FYEKMQ (reference sequence). Trimming cost V 2 bases and J 1 base, with 9 bases left between them. CDR3 DNA sequence: TGTGCCAGCAGCTTACGGCTGCGTTCCTACGAGCAGTACTTC. Protein sequence: CASSLRLRSYEQYF.

This clone has a handful of counts. The chain combines TRBV27 with TRBJ2-6, with TRBD1 matching over 12 bases. Germline assignment: CDR1 MNHEY and CDR2 SMNVEV (reference sequence). The CDR3 covers 18 residues. V shed 2 bases, J shed 3 bases, and the junction held 5 bases outside the gene matches. The CDR3 region is CASSLKGQGARGANVLTF. In nucleotides, the CDR3 is TGTGCCAGCAGTTTAAAGGGACAGGGGGCGCGTGGGGCCAACGTCCTGACTTTC.

The rearrangement joins TRBV6-6 to TRBJ2-2, with a possible D match to TRBD2 (6 bases). Per the germline V gene, CDR1 is MNHNY and CDR2 is SVGAGI (reference sequence). CDR3 length: 15 residues. V was trimmed by 4 bases and J by 1 base, leaving 10 bases between them. The CDR3 protein is CASSSTGGNTGELFF. The CDR3, as DNA: TGTGCCAGCAGTTCAACCGGGGGGAACACCGGGGAGCTGTTTTTT.

This rearrangement joins TRBV7-2 to TRBJ2-7; a possible D gene is TRBD2 (6 bases). Germline V lookup: CDR1 SGHTA, CDR2 FQGNSA. Trimming stripped 2 bases from V and 3 bases from J, with 11 bases between. CDR3 length: 14 residues. CDR3 sequence reads: CASSLMEGNYEQYF. In DNA, the CDR3 is TGTGCCAGCAGCTTAATGGAGGGAAACTACGAGCAGTACTTC.

V gene TRBV29-1 combines with J gene TRBJ1-1; D unclear. With 4 bases removed from V and 1 base from J, the gap between germline ends came to 7 bases. The CDR3 spans 12 residues. CDR1 and CDR2 from the germline V gene are SQVTM and ANQGSEA. CDR3 residues: CSVARWNTEAFF. In DNA form, the CDR3 reads TGCAGCGTTGCCCGGTGGAACACTGAAGCTTTCTTT.

This chain joins TRBV7-2 and TRBJ2-5; no definite D call. This CDR3 has 14 residues. Looked up from germline, CDR1 is SGHTA and CDR2 is FQGNSA. The V and J ends lost 2 bases and 5 bases respectively, with 12 bases between them. CDR3 protein: CASSLFAPRETQYF. CDR3 DNA sequence: TGTGCCAGCAGCTTATTCGCGCCTAGGGAGACCCAGTACTTC.

The chain carries TRBV27 and TRBJ2-7, with a tentative D call TRBD2 (6 bases). Germline assignment: CDR1 MNHEY and CDR2 SMNVEV (reference sequence). This CDR3 has 16 amino acids. The V and J ends lost 2 bases and 5 bases respectively, with 19 bases between them. The CDR3 DNA reads as TGTGCCAGCAGTTTAGGAACCGGGACTGCGCTCGACGAGCAGTACTTC. Protein sequence: CASSLGTGTALDEQYF.

The V call is TRBV12-5, the J call TRBJ2-5; TRBD2 matches 7 bases. This CDR3 has 15 amino acids. The J segment lost 6 bases and the V segment lost 0 bases, leaving 7 bases of the junction unmatched. Germline-derived CDR1 and CDR2 are LGHNT and FRNRAP. The CDR3 DNA is TGTGCTAGTGGTTTGGTTGGGGGGGGTGAACAGACCCAGTACTTC. Its protein product is CASGLVGGGEQTQYF.

The chain couples TRBV19 to TRBJ1-5, with no clear D. Germline CDR1 is LNHDA and CDR2 is SQIVND (reference sequence). Trimming took 4 bases from V and 0 from J, leaving 13 bases between them. The CDR3 extends over 16 amino acids. The CDR3 DNA reads as TGTGCCAGTAGTAACATTGTTCAATCTAGCAATCAGCCCCAGCATTTT. It yields the protein CASSNIVQSSNQPQHF.

The chain links TRBV5-1 to TRBJ2-7; unclear D gene. Trimming stripped 4 bases from V and 4 bases from J, with 18 bases between. CDR1 is SGHRS and CDR2 is YFSETQ in the germline V gene. The CDR3 runs 15 residues. The CDR3 sequence: CASSITTEYLYEQYF. In DNA form, the CDR3 reads TGCGCCAGCAGCATTACGACCGAATATCTATACGAGCAGTACTTC.

The chain has TRBV7-9 and TRBJ2-1, with D tentatively TRBD1 or TRBD2 (5 bases each). V was shortened by 3 bases and J by 0 bases, with 15 bases between the two germline ends. Germline V gives CDR1 SEHNR, CDR2 FQNEAQ (reference sequence). The CDR3 runs to 17 residues. This chain's CDR3 is CASSLGVGGGSYNEQFF. CDR3 DNA sequence: TGTGCCAGCAGCTTGGGGGTGGGTGGCGGCTCCTACAATGAGCAGTTCTTC.

The chain is built from TRBV6-5 and TRBJ2-7; tentatively, D is TRBD2 (5 bases). CDR1 and CDR2 from the germline V gene are MNHEY and SVGAGI. V gave up 2 bases and J gave up 4 bases, with 15 bases separating them. This CDR3 has 15 residues. CDR3 amino acids: CASSYTSDGKYEQYF. CDR3 bases: TGTGCCAGCAGTTACACATCCGACGGGAAATACGAGCAGTACTTC.

The chain couples TRBV28 to TRBJ1-5, with 7 bases that match TRBD1. CDR3 length: 15 amino acids. Looked up from germline, CDR1 is MDHEN and CDR2 is SYDVKM. V lost 4 bases and J lost 6; bases outside the gene matches: 9. DNA for the CDR3: TGTGCCAGCAGTTCATCCGGGACAGAAATTCAGCCCCAGCATTTT. Protein product: CASSSSGTEIQPQHF.

Only one count was recorded for this clone. The V call is TRBV5-6, the J call TRBJ1-2; D is ambiguous. With 2 bases removed from V and 4 bases from J, the gap between germline ends came to 18 bases. The CDR3 contains 16 residues. CDR1 and CDR2 from the germline V gene are SGHDT and YYEEEE. The CDR3 loop is CASSLGQSLWGYGYTF. CDR3 bases: TGTGCCAGCAGCTTAGGGCAGTCTCTCTGGGGCTATGGCTACACCTTC.

The rearrangement uses TRBV20-1 and TRBJ2-5; maybe TRBD1 (5 bases). V was cut by 5 bases and J by 6 bases, with 7 bases left in between. The CDR3 runs to 10 residues. Germline V gene lookup returns CDR1 DFQATT and CDR2 SNEGSKA (reference sequence). The CDR3 reads CSAPGKTQYF. The DNA for the CDR3 is TGCAGTGCTCCAGGGAAGACCCAGTACTTC.

The chain joins TRBV11-2 to TRBJ2-7; 7 bases fit TRBD1. The CDR3 totals 15 residues. Losses at the gene ends were 5 bases for V and 0 bases for J; bases not matched to a gene: 7. Per the germline V gene, CDR1 is SGHAT and CDR2 is FQNNGV. DNA of the CDR3: TGTGCCAGCAGCAAGGGGGCTGACACCTCCTACGAGCAGTACTTC. Translation: CASSKGADTSYEQYF.

The CDR3 region has the DNA TGTGCCATCAGTACGCTCTTCGGGACTAGCGGGAGGGCCAGGCACCGGGGGGCAGATACGCAGTATTTT. Translating it yields CAISTLFGTSGRARHRGADTQYF. V and J are TRBV10-3 and TRBJ2-3, with 16 bases aligning to TRBD2. V was pared by 5 bases and J by 4 bases, with 24 bases of the junction left unmatched. The CDR3 loop spans 23 amino acids. CDR1 and CDR2 (germline): ENHRY, SYGVKD.

The rearrangement links TRBV28 to TRBJ2-7; D call uncertain. CDR1 is MDHEN and CDR2 is SYDVKM in the germline V gene. The length of the CDR3 is 12 residues. The ends were cut back, 6 bases at V and 2 bases at J, with 8 bases in the middle. CDR3 amino acids: CASRARPYEQYF. The CDR3 nucleotides read TGTGCCAGCAGAGCAAGGCCCTACGAGCAGTACTTC.

The chain links TRBV6-6 to TRBJ1-5; no reliable D call. This CDR3 contains 11 residues. V lost 8 bases, J lost 6 bases, and 8 bases lay in between. Per germline, CDR1 MNHNY and CDR2 SVGAGI (reference sequence). CDR3 nucleotide sequence: TGTGCCAGCGGCCTACGTCAGCCCCAGCATTTT. It is translated as CASGLRQPQHF.